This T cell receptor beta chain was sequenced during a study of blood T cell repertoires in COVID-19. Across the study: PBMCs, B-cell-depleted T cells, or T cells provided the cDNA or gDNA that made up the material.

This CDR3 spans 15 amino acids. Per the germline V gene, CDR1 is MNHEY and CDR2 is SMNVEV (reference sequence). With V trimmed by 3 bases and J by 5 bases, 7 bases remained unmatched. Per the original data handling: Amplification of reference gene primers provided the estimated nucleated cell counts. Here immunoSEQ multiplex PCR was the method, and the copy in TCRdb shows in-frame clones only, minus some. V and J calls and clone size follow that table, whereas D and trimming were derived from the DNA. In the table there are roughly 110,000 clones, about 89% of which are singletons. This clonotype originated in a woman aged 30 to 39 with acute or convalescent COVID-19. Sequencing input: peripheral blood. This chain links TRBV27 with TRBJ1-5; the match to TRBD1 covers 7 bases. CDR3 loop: CASSFQGQGDQPQHF. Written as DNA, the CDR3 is TGTGCCAGCAGTTTTCAGGGGCAGGGGGATCAGCCCCAGCATTTT.